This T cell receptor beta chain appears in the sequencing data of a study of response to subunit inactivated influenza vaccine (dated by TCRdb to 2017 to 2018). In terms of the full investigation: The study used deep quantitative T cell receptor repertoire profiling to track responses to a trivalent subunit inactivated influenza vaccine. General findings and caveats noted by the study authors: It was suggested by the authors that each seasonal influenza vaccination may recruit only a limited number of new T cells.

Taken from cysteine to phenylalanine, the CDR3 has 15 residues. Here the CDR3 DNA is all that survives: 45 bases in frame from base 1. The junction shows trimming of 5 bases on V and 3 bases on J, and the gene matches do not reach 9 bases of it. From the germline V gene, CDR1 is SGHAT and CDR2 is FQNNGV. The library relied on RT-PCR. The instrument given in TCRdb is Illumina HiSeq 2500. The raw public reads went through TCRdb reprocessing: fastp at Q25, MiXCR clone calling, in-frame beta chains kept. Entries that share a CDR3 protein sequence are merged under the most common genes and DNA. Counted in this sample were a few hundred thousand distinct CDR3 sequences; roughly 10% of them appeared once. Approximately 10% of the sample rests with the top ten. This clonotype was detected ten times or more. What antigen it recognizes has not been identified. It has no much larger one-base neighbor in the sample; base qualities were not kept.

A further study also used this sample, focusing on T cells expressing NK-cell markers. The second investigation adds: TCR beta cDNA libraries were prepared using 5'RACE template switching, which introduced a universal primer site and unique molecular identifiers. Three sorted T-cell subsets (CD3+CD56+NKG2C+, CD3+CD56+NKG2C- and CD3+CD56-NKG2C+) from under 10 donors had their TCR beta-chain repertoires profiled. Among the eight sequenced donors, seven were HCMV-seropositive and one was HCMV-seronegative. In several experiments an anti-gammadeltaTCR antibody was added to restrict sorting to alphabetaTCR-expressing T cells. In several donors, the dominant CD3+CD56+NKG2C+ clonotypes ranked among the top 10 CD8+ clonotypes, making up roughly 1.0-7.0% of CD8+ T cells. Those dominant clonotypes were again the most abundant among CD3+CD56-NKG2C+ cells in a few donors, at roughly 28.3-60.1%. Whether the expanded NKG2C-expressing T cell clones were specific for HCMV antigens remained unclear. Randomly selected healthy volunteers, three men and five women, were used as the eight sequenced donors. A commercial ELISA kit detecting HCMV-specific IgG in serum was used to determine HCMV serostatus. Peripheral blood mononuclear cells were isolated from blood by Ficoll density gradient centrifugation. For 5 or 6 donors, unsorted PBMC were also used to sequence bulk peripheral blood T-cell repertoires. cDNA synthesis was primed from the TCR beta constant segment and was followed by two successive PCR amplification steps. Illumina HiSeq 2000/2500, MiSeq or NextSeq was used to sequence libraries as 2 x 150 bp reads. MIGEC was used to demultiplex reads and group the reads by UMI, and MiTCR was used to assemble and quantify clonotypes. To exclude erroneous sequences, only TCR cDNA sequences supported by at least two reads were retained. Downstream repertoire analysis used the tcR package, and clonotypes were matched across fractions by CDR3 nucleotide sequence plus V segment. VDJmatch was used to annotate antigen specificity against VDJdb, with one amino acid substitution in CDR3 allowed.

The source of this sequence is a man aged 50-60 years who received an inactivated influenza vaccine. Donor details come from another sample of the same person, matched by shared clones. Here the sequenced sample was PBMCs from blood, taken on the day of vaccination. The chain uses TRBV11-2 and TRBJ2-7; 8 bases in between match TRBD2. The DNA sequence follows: TGTGCCAGCAGCGTTTCCGGGACTAGGGGCTACGAGCAGTACTTC. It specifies CASSVSGTRGYEQYF.